A single sample gave rise to the 18 T cell receptor beta chains below, sequenced in a study of T-cell memory formation after mild COVID-19. TCRdb itself ran the 5' RACE reads through MiXCR, one entry per CDR3 protein. The data show 300,000 to 350,000 distinct CDR3 sequences, 10% to 15% seen once. The source material was PBMCs or a T cell subset sorted from them (not recorded which). These receptors were collected from a man younger than 30 who had mild COVID-19 (a few samples of this study predate the infection). Cell type and time point are not known.

The chain recombines TRBV6-2 or TRBV6-3 with TRBJ2-2; D perhaps matches TRBD2 (7 bases). The V gene lost 2 bases and the J gene lost 5 bases, with 18 bases spanning the gap. The CDR3 covers 17 residues. CDR1 and CDR2 from the germline V gene are MNHEY and SVGEGT. CDR3 sequence (DNA): TGTGCCAGCAGTTACGGGATTTCGCGGGGGCGGACCGGGGAGCTGTTTTTT. Its protein is CASSYGISRGRTGELFF.

This chain uses TRBV7-3 with TRBJ2-2, with 9 bases identical to TRBD1. Germline V gene data show CDR1 as SGHTA and CDR2 as FQGTGA. The CDR3 contains 17 residues. V was clipped by 1 base and J by 4 bases; unmatched bases: 7. The CDR3 DNA reads as TGTGCCAGCAGCTTAAGCCTAGGGACAGGGACCACCGGGGAGCTGTTTTTT. Its translation: CASSLSLGTGTTGELFF.

The table lists this clonotype with a few counts. The chain employs TRBV24-1 and TRBJ2-1; TRBD2 aligns across 13 bases. There are 15 residues in the CDR3. Germline CDR1 and CDR2: KGHDR and SFDVKD. V lost 5 bases, J lost 8 bases, and 5 bases stayed unmatched. The CDR3 sequence is CATSVGLAGDYEQFF. The CDR3 nucleotides are TGTGCCACCAGTGTCGGACTAGCGGGGGACTATGAGCAGTTCTTC.

The chain couples TRBV3-1 to TRBJ1-5; D unclear. Looked up from germline, CDR1 is LGHDT and CDR2 is YNNKEL (reference sequence). V lost 3 bases to trimming and J lost 5 bases, with 8 bases between them. The CDR3 totals 13 residues. The CDR3 bases are TGTGCCAGCAGCCAGGGCGTCGATCAGCCCCAGCATTTT. Its protein is CASSQGVDQPQHF.

The rearrangement uses TRBV5-5 and TRBJ2-1, with D tentatively TRBD1 or TRBD2 (6 bases each). V was trimmed by 4 bases and J by 8 bases, leaving 22 bases between them. There are 16 residues in the CDR3. Germline V gene lookup returns CDR1 SGHKS and CDR2 YYEKEE (reference sequence). CDR3 in amino acids: CASSLFLGGKGDEQFF. CDR3 bases: TGTGCCAGCAGCCTATTCTTAGGGGGGAAAGGCGATGAGCAGTTCTTC.

This chain links TRBV5-4 with TRBJ1-2; D gene ambiguous. The germline CDR1 and CDR2 sequences are SGHNT and YYREEE (reference sequence). The CDR3 has 14 amino acids. The germline V and J ends were trimmed by 0 bases and 0 bases, with 6 bases remaining between them. For the CDR3, the DNA is TGTGCCAGCAGCTTGGACGGTACTAACTATGGCTACACCTTC. It encodes CASSLDGTNYGYTF.

This clonotype came up a few times. The J gene is TRBJ2-5, the V gene TRBV7-8; no clear D. Trimming cost V 1 base and J 7 bases, with 4 bases left between them. Per germline, CDR1 SGHVS and CDR2 FQNEAQ. The CDR3 is made up of 11 amino acids. This CDR3 is CASSLEATQYF. Written as DNA, the CDR3 is TGTGCCAGCAGCTTAGAGGCGACCCAGTACTTC.

This clonotype appeared a few times. The genes are TRBV25-1 and TRBJ2-5; TRBD1 aligns across 7 bases. J lost 5 bases, V lost 2 bases, and 8 bases had no gene match. This CDR3 contains 15 residues. In germline, CDR1 is MGHDK, CDR2 SYGVNS. CDR3 DNA: TGTGCCAGCAGTGAACGAGGGACAGCCCAGGAGACCCAGTACTTC. As protein: CASSERGTAQETQYF.

In this sample, this clonotype turned up a few times. V gene TRBV7-9 combines with J gene TRBJ2-5; the D call may be TRBD1 or TRBD2 (6 bases each). Germline-derived CDR1 and CDR2 are SEHNR and FQNEAQ (reference sequence). The CDR3 has 14 residues. Trimming left V 5 bases short and J 4 bases short, with 14 bases between. The CDR3 DNA reads as TGTGCCAGCAGCCCAAGGGGGACTGGAGAGACCCAGTACTTC. Residues: CASSPRGTGETQYF.

The table lists this clonotype with many counts. The chain combines TRBV15 with TRBJ2-5; 10 bases match TRBD1. The CDR3 is 15 amino acids. The V segment lost 6 bases and the J segment 1 base; nucleotides outside the gene matches: 5. CDR1 and CDR2 (germline): LNHNV, YYDKDF (reference sequence). CDR3 region: CATSRQGAFQETQYF. In DNA form, the CDR3 reads TGTGCCACCAGTAGACAGGGGGCGTTCCAAGAGACCCAGTACTTC. The full variable domain, rest sourced from reference TRBV15 and TRBJ2-5, is DAMVIQNPRYQVTQFGKPVTLSCSQTLNHNVMYWYQQKSSQAPKLLFHYYDKDFNNEADTPDNFQSRRPNTSFCFLDIRSPGLGDTAMYLCATSRQGAFQETQYFGPGTRLLVL.

The V gene is TRBV20-1, the J gene TRBJ2-4, with D uncertain. The CDR3 sequence is 13 residues long. In germline, CDR1 is DFQATT, CDR2 SNEGSKA (reference sequence). Trimming took off 3 bases at V and 0 bases at J, with 6 bases between the two ends. The CDR3 DNA follows: TGCAGTGCTAGCCTACTAGCCAAAAACATTCAGTACTTC. It codes for CSASLLAKNIQYF.

J is TRBJ1-2 and V is TRBV6-5; TRBD1 matches 7 bases. The V and J ends lost 0 bases and 5 bases, in that order; junction bases with no gene match: 3. Germline values: CDR1 MNHEY, CDR2 SVGAGI. The length of the CDR3 is 14 residues. The CDR3 coding sequence is TGTGCCAGCAGTTACTCGACAGGGCGATATGGCTACACCTTC. Its translation is CASSYSTGRYGYTF.

This clonotype was counted a few times. For the CDR3, the DNA is TGTGCCACCAGCAGAGATCTCACGGGGCTGGGTGGCTACACCTTC. It specifies CATSRDLTGLGGYTF. This chain joins TRBV15 and TRBJ1-2; a possible D gene is TRBD1 (5 bases). Per the germline V gene, CDR1 is LNHNV and CDR2 is YYDKDF (reference sequence). The V gene lost 0 bases and the J gene lost 7 bases, with 15 bases spanning the gap. The CDR3 extends over 15 amino acids.

This clonotype was seen repeatedly, ten times or more. The chain has TRBV4-3 and TRBJ1-1, with no clear D. Trimming shortened V by 4 bases and J by 1 base, and 16 bases separated the two germline ends. Germline-derived CDR1 and CDR2 are LGHNA and YSLEER. CDR3 size: 16 residues. CDR3 sequence: CASSLSPEGRNTEAFF. The CDR3 DNA reads as TGCGCCAGCAGCCTGAGCCCAGAGGGTCGGAACACTGAAGCTTTCTTT.

The chain has TRBV7-3 and TRBJ2-3; D is undetermined. This CDR3 contains 14 residues. Trimming took 3 bases from V and 2 from J, leaving 9 bases between them. Germline V gene data show CDR1 as SGHTA and CDR2 as FQGTGA. The CDR3 DNA is TGTGCCAGCAGCTTGATAGGGCCCACAGATACGCAGTATTTT. This translates into CASSLIGPTDTQYF.

Only a few counts were recorded for this clonotype. The chain is built from TRBV5-1 and TRBJ1-1, with 9 nucleotides matching TRBD1. Germline V gene data show CDR1 as SGHRS and CDR2 as YFSETQ. The CDR3 has 15 amino acids. With 4 bases clipped from V and 4 bases from J, the junction kept 8 bases outside the gene matches. This CDR3 is CASSHTGGAITEAFF. CDR3 sequence (DNA): TGCGCCAGCAGCCATACAGGGGGCGCGATCACTGAAGCTTTCTTT.

The chain combines TRBV30 with TRBJ2-7; tentatively, D is TRBD1 or TRBD2 (6 bases each). Trimming stripped 2 bases from V and 2 bases from J, with 13 bases between. There are 14 residues in the CDR3. Germline CDR1 is GTSNPN and CDR2 is SVGIG (reference sequence). The CDR3 protein is CAWSSGADPYEQYF. The CDR3 DNA is TGTGCCTGGAGTTCGGGGGCAGACCCCTACGAGCAGTACTTC.

This clonotype was seen just once. J is TRBJ2-7 and V is TRBV4-1; D is perhaps TRBD1 or TRBD2 (5 bases each). V was clipped by 1 base and J by 6 bases, with 10 bases between them. The germline V gene encodes CDR1 MGHRA and CDR2 YSYEKL. CDR3 length equals 13 residues. The CDR3 DNA is TGCGCCAGCAGCCAAGTACGGGGCTCCGAGCAGTACGTC. It encodes CASSQVRGSEQYV.